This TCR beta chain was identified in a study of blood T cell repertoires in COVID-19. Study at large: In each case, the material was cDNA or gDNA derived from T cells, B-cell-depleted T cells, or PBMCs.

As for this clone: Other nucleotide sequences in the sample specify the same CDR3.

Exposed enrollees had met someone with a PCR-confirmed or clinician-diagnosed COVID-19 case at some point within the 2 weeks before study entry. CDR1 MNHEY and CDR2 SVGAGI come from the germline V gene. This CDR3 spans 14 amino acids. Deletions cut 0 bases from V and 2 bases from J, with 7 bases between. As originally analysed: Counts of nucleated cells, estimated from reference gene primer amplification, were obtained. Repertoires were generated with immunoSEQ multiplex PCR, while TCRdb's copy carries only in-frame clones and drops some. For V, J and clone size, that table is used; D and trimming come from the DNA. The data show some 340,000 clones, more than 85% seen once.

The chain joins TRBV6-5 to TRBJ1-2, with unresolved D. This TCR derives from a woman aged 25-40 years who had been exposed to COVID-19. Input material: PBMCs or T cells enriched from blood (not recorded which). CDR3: CASSYSSGNYGYTF. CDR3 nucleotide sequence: TGTGCCAGCAGTTACTCTTCCGGGAACTATGGCTACACCTTC.